The next 8 T cell receptor beta chains were all read from a single sample in a study of T cell repertoires in cytomegalovirus infection. Their cognate antigens are unknown. Each CDR3 protein gets one entry after TCRdb re-called the reads with MiXCR. The sample records about 60,000 distinct CDR3 sequences, roughly 34% being singletons. Source material: PBMCs, sequenced either directly or after in vitro stimulation (not recorded which). The origin of the receptors is a human donor in good health (CMV status not recorded). Some clones in this sample may be carry-over from other donors' samples.

The genes are TRBV20-1 and TRBJ1-2; no definite D call. V was pared by 5 bases and J by 8 bases, with 12 bases between. CDR3 length equals 11 residues. Looked up from germline, CDR1 is DFQATT and CDR2 is SNEGSKA (reference sequence). The CDR3 bases are TGCAGTGCTTCTACGGTGGGAGGCTACACCTTC. This encodes CSASTVGGYTF.

The chain joins TRBV6-5 to TRBJ2-3, with 7 bases fitting TRBD1. The ends lost 6 bases at V and 2 bases at J; junction bases unmatched: 8. There are 15 residues in the CDR3. Germline V lookup: CDR1 MNHEY, CDR2 SVGAGI. The CDR3 sequence: CASSRRDSHTDTQYF. The CDR3 DNA sequence: TGTGCCAGCAGCCGCCGGGACAGTCACACAGATACGCAGTATTTT.

This clonotype was counted ten times or more. The CDR3 sequence: CASSQGAYEQYF. The CDR3 DNA is TGTGCCAGCAGCCAGGGAGCCTACGAGCAGTACTTC. The chain recombines TRBV3-1 with TRBJ2-7; weak D call: TRBD2 (5 bases). V was shortened by 3 bases and J by 2 bases, with 5 bases between the two germline ends. There are 12 residues in the CDR3. Per the germline V gene, CDR1 is LGHDT and CDR2 is YNNKEL (reference sequence).

The DNA of the CDR3 is TGTGCCAGCAGTTTCGGGGATAATAGCAATCAGCCCCAGCATTTT. Translation: CASSFGDNSNQPQHF. The chain couples TRBV12-3 or TRBV12-4 to TRBJ1-5; the D is unclear. V was trimmed by 3 bases and J by 0 bases, leaving 9 bases between them. This CDR3 has 15 residues.

The chain combines TRBV7-6 with TRBJ2-7; 8 bases fit TRBD1. Losses at the gene ends were 7 bases for V and 7 bases for J; bases not matched to a gene: 9. The V gene's germline CDR1 is SGHVS and CDR2 FNYEAQ. The CDR3 is made up of 13 amino acids. The CDR3 is CASTPTGVREQYF. The CDR3 nucleotides are TGTGCCAGCACCCCGACAGGGGTGAGAGAGCAGTACTTC.

The table lists this clonotype with a few counts. The CDR3 DNA is TGTGCCAGCTTTCCCATGACGACAGGGGAGAATGAAAAACTGTTTTTT. Amino acids: CASFPMTTGENEKLFF. The chain uses TRBV28 and TRBJ1-4; 8 bases are shared with TRBD1. With V trimmed by 8 bases and J by 5 bases, 13 bases remained unmatched. Germline CDR1 reads MDHEN; CDR2 reads SYDVKM. This CDR3 comprises 16 residues.

The chain recombines TRBV4-1 with TRBJ2-1; TRBD2 agrees at 13 bases. The CDR3 is made up of 18 amino acids. With 0 bases clipped from V and 7 bases from J, the junction kept 9 bases outside the gene matches. Germline V lookup: CDR1 MGHRA, CDR2 YSYEKL. CDR3 in amino acids: CASSQERALAGGANEQFF. The CDR3 nucleotides are TGCGCCAGCAGCCAAGAAAGGGCACTAGCGGGAGGGGCAAATGAGCAGTTCTTC.

This clonotype was recorded at least ten times. The rearrangement links TRBV4-1 to TRBJ2-1, with 13 bases matching TRBD2. Losses at the gene ends were 6 bases for V and 3 bases for J; bases not matched to a gene: 2. There are 15 residues in the CDR3. Germline assignment: CDR1 MGHRA and CDR2 YSYEKL. For the CDR3, the DNA is TGCGCCAGCAGGCGGACTAGCGGGGGCTACAATGAGCAGTTCTTC. It translates to CASRRTSGGYNEQFF.